This is a list of T cell receptor beta chains from one sample in a study of vaccination and CD4 T cells after COVID-19. MiXCR, run by TCRdb on the PCR reads, gives a single entry per CDR3 protein. The sample consists of some 13,000 distinct CDR3 sequences, about a third of them appearing once. Their antigens are not known. The source material was CD4+ T cells from blood, cultured in vitro. These receptors all come from a human donor who had recovered from COVID-19. CDR3s include the opening cysteine and the closing phenylalanine or tryptophan.

V gene: TRBV27; J gene: TRBJ2-7; CDR3 length: 15; CDR3 protein: CASSLQQGYTYEQYF
V gene: TRBV6-4; J gene: TRBJ2-3; CDR3 length: 15; CDR3 protein: CASSDAAGGTDTQYF
V gene: TRBV20-1; J gene: TRBJ2-2; CDR3 length: 17; CDR3 protein: CSARDPTGGRRTGELFF
V gene: TRBV20-1; J gene: TRBJ2-2; CDR3 length: 16; CDR3 protein: CSARVPGLSNTGELFF
V gene: TRBV19; J gene: TRBJ1-5; CDR3 length: 15; CDR3 protein: CASNLAGGGGQPQHF
V gene: TRBV7-8; J gene: TRBJ2-5; CDR3 length: 15; CDR3 protein: CASSLETGNGETQYF
V gene: TRBV2; J gene: TRBJ2-5; CDR3 length: 13; CDR3 protein: CASSGVNRETQYF
V gene: TRBV30; J gene: TRBJ2-5; CDR3 length: 14; CDR3 protein: CAWSAGLAGETQYF
V gene: TRBV30; J gene: TRBJ1-4; CDR3 length: 14; CDR3 protein: CAWSVRDGREKLFF
V gene: TRBV7-2; J gene: TRBJ1-6; CDR3 length: 13; CDR3 protein: CASSSGLGSPLHF
V gene: TRBV10-3; J gene: TRBJ2-3; CDR3 length: 12; CDR3 protein: CATTGFSDTQYF
V gene: TRBV20-1; J gene: TRBJ2-5; CDR3 length: 13; CDR3 protein: CSATTWGGETQYF
V gene: TRBV6-1; J gene: TRBJ1-1; CDR3 length: 16; CDR3 protein: CASSDPSGQGSTEAFF
V gene: TRBV6-1; J gene: TRBJ1-2; CDR3 length: 13; CDR3 protein: CASRNRQDYGYTF
V gene: TRBV2; J gene: TRBJ1-4; CDR3 length: 14; CDR3 protein: CASSGQGASEKLFF
V gene: TRBV5-4; J gene: TRBJ2-2; CDR3 length: 12; CDR3 protein: CASSLRPGELFF
V gene: TRBV7-8; J gene: TRBJ2-6; CDR3 length: 16; CDR3 protein: CASNPNRVSGANVLTF
V gene: TRBV5-1; J gene: TRBJ2-5; CDR3 length: 15; CDR3 protein: CASSSIYRERETQYF
V gene: TRBV28; J gene: TRBJ2-4; CDR3 length: 16; CDR3 protein: CASSLLGGATKNIQYF
V gene: TRBV6-5; J gene: TRBJ1-4; CDR3 length: 13; CDR3 protein: CASSYSPNEKLFF
V gene: TRBV20-1; J gene: TRBJ1-6; CDR3 length: 15; CDR3 protein: CSAARQGAYNSPLHF
V gene: TRBV7-6; J gene: TRBJ2-1; CDR3 length: 18; CDR3 protein: CASRSIKGARGGESEQFF
V gene: TRBV18; J gene: TRBJ2-7; CDR3 length: 14; CDR3 protein: CVSSPGTETYEQYF
V gene: TRBV5-6; J gene: TRBJ1-2; CDR3 length: 13; CDR3 protein: CASSYGAFYGYTF
V gene: TRBV21-1; J gene: TRBJ1-2; CDR3 length: 16; CDR3 protein: CASREQGKVINYGYTF
V gene: TRBV6-5; J gene: TRBJ2-2; CDR3 length: 15; CDR3 protein: CASSYSGTSAGELFF
V gene: TRBV10-3; J gene: TRBJ2-3; CDR3 length: 12; CDR3 protein: CAIAGETDTQYF
V gene: TRBV18; J gene: TRBJ2-1; CDR3 length: 15; CDR3 protein: CASSPQETSVTEQFF
V gene: TRBV11-2; J gene: TRBJ2-5; CDR3 length: 18; CDR3 protein: CASSLDMNRLAGAETQYF
V gene: TRBV28; J gene: TRBJ1-5; CDR3 length: 14; CDR3 protein: CASSPASGNQPQHF
V gene: TRBV20-1; J gene: TRBJ1-1; CDR3 length: 12; CDR3 protein: CRGTSANTEAFF
V gene: TRBV20-1; J gene: TRBJ1-1; CDR3 length: 12; CDR3 protein: CSSHRGNTEAFF